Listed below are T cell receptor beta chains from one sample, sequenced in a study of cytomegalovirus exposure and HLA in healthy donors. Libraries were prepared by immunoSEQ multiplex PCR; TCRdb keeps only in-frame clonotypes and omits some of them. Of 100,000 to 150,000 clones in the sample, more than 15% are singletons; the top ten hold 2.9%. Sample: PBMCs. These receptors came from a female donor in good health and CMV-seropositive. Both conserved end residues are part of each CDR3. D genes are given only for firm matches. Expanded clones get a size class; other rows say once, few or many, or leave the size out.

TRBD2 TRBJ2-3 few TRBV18 TGTGCCAGCTCACCACCGGAGGAGCGGGGTTACGATACGCAGTATTTT CASSPPEERGYDTQYF
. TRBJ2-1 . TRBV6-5 TGTGCCAGCAGTCACCTGGGGCTAGAATATGAGCAGTTCTTC CASSHLGLEYEQFF
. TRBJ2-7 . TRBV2 TGTGCCAGCAGTGAACAGGGCCATATCTCCAACGAGCAGTACTTC CASSEQGHISNEQYF
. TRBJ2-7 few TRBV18 TGTGCCAGCTCACCCGGAGGGACCTACGAGCAGTACTTC CASSPGGTYEQYF
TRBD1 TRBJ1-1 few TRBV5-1 TGCGCCAGCAGCGCCGGGACAGGGAACACTGAAGCTTTCTTT CASSAGTGNTEAFF
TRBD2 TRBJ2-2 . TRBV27 TGTGCCAGCAGTTTATTAGTGGCGGGGGGGACCACCGGGGAGCTGTTTTTT CASSLLVAGGTTGELFF
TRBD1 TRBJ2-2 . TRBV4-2 TGTGCCAGCAGCCAGGAACCGGGACAGTTTTCCACGGCCCTTTTT CASSQEPGQFSTALF
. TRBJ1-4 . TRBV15 TGTGCCACCAGCAGAGATCCCCGCACGGGGAGGGGAGATGAAAAACTGTTTTTT CATSRDPRTGRGDEKLFF
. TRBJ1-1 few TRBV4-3 TGCGCCAGCAGCCAACTTCGGGACACTGAAGCTTTCTTT CASSQLRDTEAFF
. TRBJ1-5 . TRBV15 TGTGCCACCAGCAGAGACAGGGGCTCCCCCAATCAGCCCCAGCATTTT CATSRDRGSPNQPQHF
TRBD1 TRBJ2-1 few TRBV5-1 TGCGCCAGCAGCTCACAGGGGTTTCAATTCGAGCAGTTCTTC CASSSQGFQFEQFF
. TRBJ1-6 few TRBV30 TGTGCCTGGAGTGAGGCGGAAAATTCACCCCTCCACTTT CAWSEAENSPLHF
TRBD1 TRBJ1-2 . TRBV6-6 TGTGCCAGCAGCCACCGACAGGGGGCCGGGAATGGCTACACCTTC CASSHRQGAGNGYTF
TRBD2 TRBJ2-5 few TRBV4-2 TGTGCCAGCAGCCAAGGTTCGGCGGGAGGGAAAGAGACCCAGTACTTC CASSQGSAGGKETQYF
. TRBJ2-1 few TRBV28 TGTGCCAGCAGTTTTCGGTTCAAAGTATACAATGAGCAGTTCTTC CASSFRFKVYNEQFF
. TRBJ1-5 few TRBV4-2 TGTGCCAGCAGCCAAGTAAAAACTGATTATAGCAATCAGCCCCAGCATTTT CASSQVKTDYSNQPQHF
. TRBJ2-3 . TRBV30 TGTGCCTGGAGTGTACCCCCTAGGGGCAGGGCAGATACGCAGTATTTT CAWSVPPRGRADTQYF
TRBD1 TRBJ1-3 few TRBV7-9 TGTGCCAGCAGCCTCTTGGGACAGGCTGGAAACACCATATATTTT CASSLLGQAGNTIYF
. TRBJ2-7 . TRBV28 TGTGCCAGCAGTTTCACAGGGCGTCACCACTACGAGCAGTACTTC CASSFTGRHHYEQYF
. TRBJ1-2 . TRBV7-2 TGTGCCAGCAGCATACAGGGTGAGGACTATGGCTACACCTTC CASSIQGEDYGYTF
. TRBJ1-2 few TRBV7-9 TGTGCCAGCAGCCCTGGACAGTCCTACACCTTC CASSPGQSYTF
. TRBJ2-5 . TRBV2 TGTGCCAGCCGAGATGTGCAAGAGACCCAGTACTTC CASRDVQETQYF
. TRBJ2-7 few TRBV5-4 TGTGCCAGCAGCTACTGGAGGACCTACGAGCAGTACTTC CASSYWRTYEQYF
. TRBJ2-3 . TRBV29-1 TGCAGCGTTGAAGACGGACTGATCACAGATACGCAGTATTTT CSVEDGLITDTQYF
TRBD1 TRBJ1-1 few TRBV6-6 TGTGCCAGCAGTTACGGACAGGGAGAAGCTTTCTTT CASSYGQGEAFF
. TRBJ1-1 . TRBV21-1 TGTGCCAGCGAAGGGGGCGGATGGGGCACTGAAGCTTTCTTT CASEGGGWGTEAFF
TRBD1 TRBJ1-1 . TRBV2 TGTGCCAGCAGAGTCACAGGGGGCGCGGAAGCTTTCTTT CASRVTGGAEAFF
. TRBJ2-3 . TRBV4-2 TGTGCCAGCAGCCAACAACAGACAGATACGCAGTATTTT CASSQQQTDTQYF